This section outlines one T cell receptor (beta chain) sequence together with its context. Antigen: not known. Trimming removed 1 base at V and 4 bases at J, with 10 bases between. The germline V gene encodes CDR1 LNHDA and CDR2 SQIVND (reference sequence). This CDR3 has 14 amino acids. This specimen comes from a study of persistence of HIV-infected CD4 T cells. Stimulation used approximately 9.5 ug/mL lysate from CMV-infected fibroblasts. Memory cells lacking CD40L and CD69 with high CD45RO were sorted. The immunoSEQ assay was version 4, run in survey mode. Some clones are missing from TCRdb's copy, which holds only in-frame ones; the method was immunoSEQ multiplex PCR. The sample records 50,000 or so clones, around 75% being singletons.

The chain recombines TRBV19 with TRBJ1-2; D uncertain. The sample in question was CD4+ T cells sorted from PBMCs after roughly 18-hour stimulation, obtained from a patient who received antiretroviral therapy. The receptor's source is an adult man with HIV who was CMV-seropositive. The CDR3 DNA reads as TGTGCCAGTAGTATAGGTGGAGGGAGCTATGGCTACACCTTC. As protein: CASSIGGGSYGYTF. Together with reference TRBV19 and TRBJ1-2, the CDR3 gives the full variable domain: DGGITQSPKYLFRKEGQNVTLSCEQNLNHDAMYWYRQDPGQGLRLIYYSQIVNDFQKGDIAEGYSVSREKKESFPLTVTSAQKNPTAFYLCASSIGGGSYGYTFGSGTRLTVV.